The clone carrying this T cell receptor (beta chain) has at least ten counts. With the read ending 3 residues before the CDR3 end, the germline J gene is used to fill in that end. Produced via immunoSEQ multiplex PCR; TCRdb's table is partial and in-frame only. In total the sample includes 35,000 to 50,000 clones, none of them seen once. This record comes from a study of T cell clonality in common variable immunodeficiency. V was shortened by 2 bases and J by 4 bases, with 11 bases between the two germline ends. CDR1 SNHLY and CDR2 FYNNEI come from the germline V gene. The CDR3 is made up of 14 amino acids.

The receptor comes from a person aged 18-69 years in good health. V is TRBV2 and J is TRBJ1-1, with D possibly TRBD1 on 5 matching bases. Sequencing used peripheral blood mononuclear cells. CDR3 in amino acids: CASSELGDSTEAFF. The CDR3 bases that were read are TGTGCCAGCAGTGAATTAGGGGACTCCACTGAA.